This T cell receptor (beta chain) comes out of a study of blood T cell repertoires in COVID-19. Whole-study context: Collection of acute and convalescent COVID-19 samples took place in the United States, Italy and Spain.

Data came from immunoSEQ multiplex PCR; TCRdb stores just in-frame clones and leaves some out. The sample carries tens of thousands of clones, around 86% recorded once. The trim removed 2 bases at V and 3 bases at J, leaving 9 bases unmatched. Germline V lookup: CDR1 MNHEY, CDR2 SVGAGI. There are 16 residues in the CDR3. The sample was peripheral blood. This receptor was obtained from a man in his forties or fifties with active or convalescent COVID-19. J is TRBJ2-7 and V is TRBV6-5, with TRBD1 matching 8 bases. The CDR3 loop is CASSYVPTGALYEQYF. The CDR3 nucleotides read TGTGCCAGCAGTTACGTTCCGACAGGGGCTCTCTACGAGCAGTACTTC.